Below, 20 T cell receptor beta chains from the same sample are listed, as sequenced in a study of shared clonotypes between healthy human individuals. TCRdb's table, derived via immunoSEQ multiplex PCR, lists solely in-frame clones and lacks some. In the table there are 2,500,000 or so clones, around 90% of which are singletons. What was sequenced was naive CD4+ T cells sorted from blood. As for subset: CD45RA+ positively selected. These TCRs come from a man aged 18 to 35 in good health.

The CDR3 region is CASRTPGQSNGYTF. The CDR3 DNA reads TGTGCCAGCAGAACTCCGGGACAGAGCAATGGCTACACCTTC. The rearrangement links TRBV6-5 to TRBJ1-2, with TRBD1 matching 7 bases. The V gene end was trimmed by 6 bases and the J gene end by 6 bases; junction bases not matched to a gene: 10. This CDR3 region has 14 residues. The germline V gene has CDR1 MNHEY and CDR2 SVGAGI.

The rearrangement joins TRBV9 to TRBJ2-1, with 8 positions matching TRBD2. From germline, CDR1 is SGDLS and CDR2 YYNGEE. The CDR3 runs 15 residues. Losses at the gene ends were 1 base for V and 4 bases for J; bases not matched to a gene: 4. CDR3 residues: CASSVNGGAYNEQFF. The CDR3 nucleotides read TGTGCCAGCAGCGTAAACGGGGGGGCATACAATGAGCAGTTCTTC.

The V and J genes are TRBV7-2 and TRBJ2-7; D is possibly TRBD1 or TRBD2 (7 bases each). This CDR3 has 16 residues. Germline values: CDR1 SGHTA, CDR2 FQGNSA. V dropped 1 base and J dropped 7 bases, with 20 bases sitting between them. For the CDR3, the DNA is TGTGCCAGCAGCTTAGGCAGGGGAGGGGGCGAGGGTGAGCAGTACTTC. This encodes CASSLGRGGGEGEQYF.

This clone was seen only once. This chain links TRBV28 with TRBJ2-7; D not resolved. V was trimmed by 3 bases and J by 2 bases, leaving 11 bases between them. The CDR3 is 14 amino acids. Per the germline V gene, CDR1 is MDHEN and CDR2 is SYDVKM. CDR3 in DNA: TGTGCCAGCAGTTTTCGAAGTGCCCCCTACGAGCAGTACTTC. This translates into CASSFRSAPYEQYF.

The CDR3 here is CASSPSGVLSSYEQYF. Here the CDR3 DNA reads TGTGCCAGCTCACCAAGTGGCGTCTTGAGCTCCTACGAGCAGTACTTC. This chain uses TRBV18 with TRBJ2-7; D is unresolved. The germline CDR1 and CDR2 sequences are KGHSH and LQKENI. CDR3 length equals 16 residues. Trimming cost V 2 bases and J 0 bases, with 14 bases left between them.

V gene TRBV6-1 combines with J gene TRBJ1-2; unclear D gene. This CDR3 contains 14 residues. V was shortened by 4 bases and J by 4 bases, with 13 bases between the two germline ends. Germline loops: CDR1 MNHNS, CDR2 SASEGT. CDR3 bases: TGTGCCAGCAGTGTGGGCGGGAGTTTCTATGGCTACACCTTC. Translation gives CASSVGGSFYGYTF.

V gene TRBV4-2 combines with J gene TRBJ1-4, with D unclear. The CDR3 length is 14 residues. In germline, CDR1 is LGHNA, CDR2 YNFKEQ. Trimming removed 1 base at V and 5 bases at J, with 8 bases between. This CDR3 reads CASSQGGGNEKLFF. For the CDR3, the DNA is TGTGCCAGCAGCCAAGGGGGAGGGAATGAAAAACTGTTTTTT.

Here the CDR3 DNA reads TGTGCCAGCAGCACTCGACTAGCGGGACCCCCCCAAGAGACCCAGTACTTC. Its protein is CASSTRLAGPPQETQYF. The rearrangement uses TRBV7-9 and TRBJ2-5; 11 nucleotides agree with TRBD2. CDR1 is SEHNR and CDR2 is FQNEAQ in the germline V gene (reference sequence). The CDR3 totals 17 residues. V shed 5 bases, J shed 1 base, and the junction held 9 bases outside the gene matches.

The rearrangement uses TRBV5-1 and TRBJ1-5; 8 nucleotides agree with TRBD1. The CDR3 is 15 residues long. V gave up 4 bases and J gave up 6 bases; unmatched junction bases: 9. The germline CDR1 and CDR2 sequences are SGHRS and YFSETQ. The CDR3 DNA follows: TGCGCCAGCAGCATCTCAGGGGGCACGAGTCAGCCCCAGCATTTT. Translated: CASSISGGTSQPQHF.

The chain combines TRBV4-1 with TRBJ1-3, with TRBD1 as a possible D gene (5 bases). V was cut by 4 bases and J by 2 bases, with 12 bases left in between. Germline values: CDR1 MGHRA, CDR2 YSYEKL. CDR3 size: 15 residues. The CDR3 is CASSRLREAGNTIYF. CDR3 bases: TGCGCCAGCAGCCGACTCAGGGAGGCTGGAAACACCATATATTTT.

A remark on this clone: Other DNA sequences of this sample code for an identical CDR3. V gene TRBV10-3 combines with J gene TRBJ2-3, with D possibly called TRBD1 or TRBD2 (5 bases each). Germline V CDR1 and CDR2: ENHRY, SYGVKD. The length of the CDR3 is 13 residues. The V gene lost 3 bases and the J gene lost 3 bases, with 7 bases spanning the gap. The CDR3 sequence: CAISDGATDTQYF. The CDR3 DNA is TGTGCCATCAGTGACGGGGCGACAGATACGCAGTATTTT.

The sample holds one count of this clone. The gene calls are TRBV7-2 and TRBJ2-7, with 9 bases matching TRBD2. CDR3 length equals 13 residues. CDR1 is SGHTA, CDR2 FQGNSA, per germline. With 7 bases clipped from V and 3 bases from J, the junction kept 4 bases outside the gene matches. The CDR3 here is CASNSGSVYEQYF. The CDR3 bases are TGTGCCAGCAATAGCGGGAGTGTCTACGAGCAGTACTTC.

This clone has just one count. The chain is built from TRBV2 and TRBJ2-4; the D gene is possibly TRBD2 (5 bases). The CDR3 extends over 13 amino acids. The V gene's germline CDR1 is SNHLY and CDR2 FYNNEI. Trimming pared 11 bases from V and 4 bases from J, leaving 15 bases between. The CDR3 region is CAGEGGKKNIQYF. The CDR3 nucleotides are TGTGCCGGAGAGGGCGGAAAGAAAAACATTCAGTACTTC. The full variable domain, with the rest looked up from reference TRBV2 and TRBJ2-4, is EPEVTQTPSHQVTQMGQEVILRCVPISNHLYFYWYRQILGQKVEFLVSFYNNEISEKSEIFDDQFSVERPDGSNFTLKIRSTKLEDSAMYFCAGEGGKKNIQYFGAGTRLSVL.

The chain joins TRBV10-3 to TRBJ1-1; 9 nucleotides match TRBD1. CDR1 and CDR2 from the germline V gene are ENHRY and SYGVKD. CDR3 size: 18 residues. V shed 2 bases and J 0 bases; nucleotides not matched to a gene: 10. The CDR3 DNA sequence: TGTGCCATCAGTGAGCTTTACAGGGGGCGAAAAATGAACACTGAAGCTTTCTTT. Protein product: CAISELYRGRKMNTEAFF.

This clone appeared once. The V gene is TRBV7-2, the J gene TRBJ2-2, with 7 bases that match TRBD2. J lost 2 bases, V lost 3 bases, and 3 bases had no gene match. Germline values: CDR1 SGHTA, CDR2 FQGNSA. The CDR3 loop spans 15 amino acids. The CDR3 loop reads CASSFGTINTGELFF. DNA for the CDR3: TGTGCCAGCAGCTTCGGGACTATCAACACCGGGGAGCTGTTTTTT.

The CDR3 coding sequence is TGTGCCAGCAGCTTAGGGCTAATTGTTTCAGGCAATGAGCAGTTCTTC. Its translation: CASSLGLIVSGNEQFF. The rearrangement links TRBV7-2 to TRBJ2-1, with D unclear. V shed 1 base and J shed 6 bases, with 16 bases lying between them. The CDR3 extends over 16 amino acids. The germline gives CDR1 SGHTA, CDR2 FQGNSA.

V is TRBV7-2 and J is TRBJ2-4, with D unresolved. The CDR3 is 15 residues long. Germline CDR1 is SGHTA and CDR2 is FQGNSA. The V end was cut by 5 bases, the J end by 1 base, with 12 bases between. CDR3 coding DNA: TGTGCCAGCAGCAAAGCGTCTTCGGCCAAAAACATTCAGTACTTC. Protein product: CASSKASSAKNIQYF. Full variable domain (outside the CDR3, taken from reference TRBV7-2 and TRBJ2-4): GAGVSQSPSNKVTEKGKDVELRCDPISGHTALYWYRQSLGQGLEFLIYFQGNSAPDKSGLPSDRFSAERTGGSVSTLTIQRTQQEDSAVYLCASSKASSAKNIQYFGAGTRLSVL.

V gene TRBV6-1 combines with J gene TRBJ2-6; 8 positions agree with TRBD1. This CDR3 is 15 amino acids long. The germline V gene encodes CDR1 MNHNS and CDR2 SASEGT. J lost 1 base, V lost 9 bases, and 5 bases had no gene match. CDR3 sequence reads: CASYNRGSGANVLTF. The CDR3 DNA follows: TGTGCCAGTTACAACAGGGGGTCTGGGGCCAACGTCCTGACTTTC.

The chain carries TRBV15 and TRBJ2-1; D is possibly TRBD1 (6 bases). CDR1 LNHNV and CDR2 YYDKDF come from the germline V gene (reference sequence). There are 15 residues in the CDR3. V lost 2 bases, J lost 3 bases, and 11 bases lay in between. CDR3 DNA sequence: TGTGCCACCAGCAGATACAGGGCGGACTACAATGAGCAGTTCTTC. This translates into CATSRYRADYNEQFF.

The chain couples TRBV9 to TRBJ2-7; tentatively, D is TRBD1 (6 bases). Germline V lookup: CDR1 SGDLS, CDR2 YYNGEE. The CDR3 consists of 17 residues. V lost 4 bases to trimming and J lost 3 bases, with 23 bases between them. The DNA of the CDR3 is TGTGCCAGCAGCTCACAGCCGGGTCTGGGGACAAACTACGAGCAGTACTTC. Amino acid sequence: CASSSQPGLGTNYEQYF. Combining the CDR3 with reference TRBV9 and TRBJ2-7 gives the whole variable domain DSGVTQTPKHLITATGQRVTLRCSPRSGDLSVYWYQQSLDQGLQFLIQYYNGEERAKGNILERFSAQQFPDLHSELNLSSLELGDSALYFCASSSQPGLGTNYEQYFGPGTRLTVT.